This entry concerns a single T cell receptor beta chain. This record belongs to a study of cytomegalovirus exposure and HLA in healthy donors. The PCR made use of 60 Vbeta and 13 Jbeta primers. Assay: immunoSEQ multiplex PCR; the TCRdb copy retains only in-frame clones and omits some. Counted here are a few hundred thousand clones, roughly 90% occurring once; the ten biggest clones make up 2% to 3%. The clonotype was recovered from a woman under 30 in good health and CMV-seronegative. Sequences were obtained from PBMCs.

The DNA of the CDR3 is TGTGCCAGCAGCCCACCCGGAGCGGAGGGAGATACGCAGTATTTT. Amino acids: CASSPPGAEGDTQYF. The chain couples TRBV5-6 to TRBJ2-3, with D perhaps matching TRBD2 (6 bases). This CDR3 is 15 amino acids long. Trimming removed 4 bases from V and 5 bases from J, with 17 bases in between. Germline V gene data show CDR1 as SGHDT and CDR2 as YYEEEE.